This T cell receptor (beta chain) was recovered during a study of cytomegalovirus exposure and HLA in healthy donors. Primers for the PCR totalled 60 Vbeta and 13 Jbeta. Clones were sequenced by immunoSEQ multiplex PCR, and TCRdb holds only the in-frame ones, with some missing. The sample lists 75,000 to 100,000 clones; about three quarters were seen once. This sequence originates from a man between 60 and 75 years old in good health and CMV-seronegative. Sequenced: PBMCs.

CDR3 sequence reads: CASSPPGGWWTEAFF. CDR3 DNA: TGTGCCAGCTCACCACCGGGGGGATGGTGGACTGAAGCTTTCTTT. V and J are TRBV18 and TRBJ1-1; D might be TRBD1 (5 bases). Trimming shortened V by 0 bases and J by 5 bases, and 13 bases separated the two germline ends. This CDR3 is built from 15 residues. Germline loops: CDR1 KGHSH, CDR2 LQKENI.